These 26 T cell receptor beta chains were sequenced from one sample in a study of vaccination and CD4 T cells after COVID-19. Sequencing of the DNA from cultured CD4+ T cells was carried out with the Oncomine TCR Beta short-read assay. TCRdb used MiXCR to reprocess the PCR reads, holding one entry per CDR3 protein. This sample has about 13,000 distinct CDR3 sequences, with more than 40% found just once. No cognate antigen is known for these TCRs. Treatment: 10-day PBMC culture with coronavirus spike peptide pools or control peptides (ViraFEST assay). The sequencing input was CD4+ T cells from blood, cultured in vitro. These receptors all come from a human donor who had recovered from COVID-19.

The chain couples TRBV7-9 to TRBJ1-1; D uncertain. Looked up from germline, CDR1 is SEHNR and CDR2 is FQNEAQ (reference sequence). V shed 0 bases and J shed 10 bases, with 9 bases lying between them. The CDR3 contains 12 residues. The CDR3 loop reads CASSLASAGAFF. For the CDR3, the DNA is TGTGCCAGCAGCTTAGCGTCGGCGGGAGCTTTCTTT.

This clonotype is large. The chain uses TRBV7-2 and TRBJ2-7; D not resolved. V was pared by 5 bases and J by 0 bases, with 8 bases between. The germline V gene encodes CDR1 SGHTA and CDR2 FQGNSA. This CDR3 is 13 amino acids long. The CDR3 protein is CASSPYISYEQYF. The CDR3 nucleotides are TGTGCCAGCAGCCCCTATATCTCCTACGAGCAGTACTTC.

The rearrangement links TRBV20-1 to TRBJ1-1; 7 nucleotides align to TRBD1. The CDR3 has 14 amino acids. The V segment lost 1 base and the J segment 0 bases; nucleotides outside the gene matches: 2. Germline CDR1 DFQATT, CDR2 SNEGSKA (reference sequence). In DNA, the CDR3 is TGCAGTGCTAGAGGGGACAGCATGAACACTGAAGCTTTCTTT. Translated, it gives CSARGDSMNTEAFF.

There are a few counts of this clonotype. V and J are TRBV6-2 or TRBV6-3 and TRBJ1-2; 8 nucleotides agree with TRBD1. J gave up 6 bases and V 5 bases, and 8 bases lay outside the gene matches. The CDR3 runs to 14 residues. CDR1 MNHEY and CDR2 SVGEGT come from the germline V gene. The CDR3 sequence is CASSNQGAYDGYTF. As DNA, the CDR3 is TGTGCCAGCAGTAACCAGGGGGCGTATGATGGCTACACCTTC.

The V and J genes are TRBV11-3 and TRBJ2-7, with 8 bases aligning to TRBD1. V gave up 8 bases and J gave up 7 bases; unmatched junction bases: 13. The germline CDR1 and CDR2 sequences are SGHNT and YENEEA. This CDR3 has 14 amino acids. CDR3 protein: CASGRDRQSEEQYF. For the CDR3, the DNA is TGTGCCAGCGGAAGGGACAGGCAGAGTGAGGAGCAGTACTTC.

CDR3 sequence (DNA): TGTGCCAGCAGTTACTCAGGCGTACAGTACTTC. Translating it yields CASSYSGVQYF. The chain joins TRBV6-5 to TRBJ2-4; D is undetermined. Germline CDR1 is MNHEY and CDR2 is SVGAGI. V lost 0 bases and J lost 13, with 7 bases in between. This CDR3 spans 11 amino acids.

This chain links TRBV6-2 or TRBV6-3 with TRBJ1-1; no definite D call. The CDR3 totals 13 residues. Germline V lookup: CDR1 MNHEY, CDR2 SVGEGT. V dropped 2 bases and J dropped 5 bases, with 9 bases sitting between them. CDR3 DNA: TGTGCCAGCAGTTACGCGGTTAGGACTGAAGCTTTCTTT. Translation: CASSYAVRTEAFF.

Only one count was recorded for this clonotype. Being one base from a much bigger clone, this may be a read error. The conserved phenylalanine or tryptophan normally closing the CDR3 is absent here, so this likely arose from a read error. The chain links TRBV5-1 to TRBJ2-5; possibly TRBD1 or TRBD2 for D (6 bases each). Germline V CDR1 and CDR2: SGHRS, YFSETQ. The CDR3 length is 15 residues. Trimming shortened V by 1 base and J by 4 bases, and 14 bases separated the two germline ends. CDR3 sequence: CASSLQQGGVETQYL. CDR3 sequence (DNA): TGCGCCAGCAGCTTGCAACAGGGAGGAGTAGAGACCCAGTACCTC.

The genes are TRBV5-1 and TRBJ1-2; D is unclear. The germline CDR1 and CDR2 sequences are SGHRS and YFSETQ. The CDR3 is 14 residues long. Trimming shortened V by 3 bases and J by 0 bases, and 9 bases separated the two germline ends. CDR3 loop: CASSSGLTNYGYTF. For the CDR3, the DNA is TGCGCCAGCAGCTCCGGACTGACTAACTATGGCTACACCTTC.

The table lists this clonotype with a few counts. The J gene is TRBJ1-3, the V gene TRBV7-2; possibly TRBD1 for D (6 bases). Germline V gene lookup returns CDR1 SGHTA and CDR2 FQGNSA. With 5 bases removed from V and 4 bases from J, the gap between germline ends came to 15 bases. This CDR3 is 15 amino acids long. The CDR3 reads CASSPSVGAGNTIYF. CDR3 DNA: TGTGCCAGCAGCCCATCTGTGGGGGCCGGAAACACCATATATTTT.

The chain is built from TRBV7-2 and TRBJ2-4; D is undetermined. V lost 3 bases and J 2 bases, leaving 14 bases between the germline ends. This CDR3 region has 16 residues. In germline, CDR1 is SGHTA, CDR2 FQGNSA. CDR3 residues: CASSFNGYGPKNIQYF. The CDR3 DNA sequence: TGTGCCAGCAGCTTTAATGGTTATGGGCCCAAAAACATTCAGTACTTC.

CDR3 region: CASSSQGGGGDYNEQFF. The CDR3 DNA reads TGTGCCAGCAGTTCCCAGGGAGGGGGTGGGGATTACAATGAGCAGTTCTTC. The chain couples TRBV6-5 to TRBJ2-1, with a possible D match to TRBD2 (7 bases). Germline CDR1 MNHEY, CDR2 SVGAGI. This CDR3 is 17 amino acids long. V was cut by 4 bases and J by 4 bases, with 20 bases left in between.

The CDR3 loop reads CSARDYNEQFF. In nucleotides, the CDR3 is TGCAGTGCTAGGGACTACAATGAGCAGTTCTTC. The chain joins TRBV20-1 to TRBJ2-1; D gene uncertain. In germline, CDR1 is DFQATT, CDR2 SNEGSKA (reference sequence). Between the trimmed V and J ends, which lost 3 bases and 3 bases, there was a span of 3 bases. This CDR3 spans 11 amino acids.

The rearrangement joins TRBV2 to TRBJ2-5, with a tentative D call TRBD2 (7 bases). V lost 10 bases and J lost 2, with 20 bases in between. This CDR3 region has 15 residues. From germline, CDR1 is SNHLY and CDR2 FYNNEI. The CDR3 bases are TGTGCCACACGCTTAGGGGGGGTGATGCAAGAGACCCAGTACTTC. Encoded protein: CATRLGGVMQETQYF.

V usage is TRBV7-2 and J usage is TRBJ1-3; D unresolved. V gave up 1 base and J gave up 0 bases, with 4 bases separating them. The germline gives CDR1 SGHTA, CDR2 FQGNSA. The CDR3 sequence is 14 residues long. CDR3 in amino acids: CASSLGYSGNTIYF. In nucleotides, the CDR3 is TGTGCCAGCAGCTTAGGTTACTCTGGAAACACCATATATTTT.

This rearrangement joins TRBV6-1 to TRBJ1-2; no clear D gene. The CDR3 has 12 amino acids. Trimming stripped 4 bases from V and 14 bases from J, with 17 bases between. Germline values: CDR1 MNHNS, CDR2 SASEGT. CDR3 in amino acids: CASSGTALTMTF. DNA for the CDR3: TGTGCCAGCAGTGGGACGGCCTTAACTATGACCTTC.

Turning to this clonotype: Compared with germline, one end of the junction differs, possibly owing to a read error. This chain links TRBV28 with TRBJ2-7; D uncertain. CDR1 MDHEN and CDR2 SYDVKM come from the germline V gene. The CDR3 is 12 residues long. This CDR3 is CASCLKGYEQYF. The CDR3 nucleotides are TGTGCCAGCTGTTTAAAGGGTTACGAGCAGTACTTC.

Notes on this clonotype: The junction does not match germline at one end; this may be a read error. J is TRBJ2-7 and V is TRBV6-1, with 9 bases that match TRBD1. The germline V gene encodes CDR1 MNHNS and CDR2 SASEGT. This CDR3 comprises 15 residues. CDR3 region: CASSLWGGQGYGQYF. For the CDR3, the DNA is TGTGCCAGCAGTCTTTGGGGGGGACAGGGCTACGGGCAGTACTTC.

The chain has TRBV4-1 and TRBJ2-3; 12 bases map to TRBD1. The length of the CDR3 is 17 residues. Germline V gene data show CDR1 as MGHRA and CDR2 as YSYEKL. V was pared by 4 bases and J by 4 bases, with 9 bases of the junction left unmatched. As DNA, the CDR3 is TGCGCCAGCAGCCGCCTGCCGGGACAGGGGGCCGCAGATACGCAGTATTTT. Translating it yields CASSRLPGQGAADTQYF.

The chain combines TRBV12-3 or TRBV12-4 with TRBJ1-2; D gene ambiguous. The CDR3 is 14 amino acids. V lost 3 bases and J lost 8, with 16 bases in between. For the CDR3, the DNA is TGTGCCAGCAGTTTTAATCTGGGATCAGGCGGCTACACCTTC. This encodes CASSFNLGSGGYTF.

The chain employs TRBV20-1 and TRBJ1-1; 9 positions match TRBD1. The CDR3 loop spans 13 amino acids. The ends lost 1 base at V and 6 bases at J; junction bases unmatched: 3. The germline CDR1 and CDR2 sequences are DFQATT and SNEGSKA (reference sequence). CDR3 in DNA: TGCAGTGCTAGAGGGGACAGGGATGCTGAAGCTTTCTTT. This translates into CSARGDRDAEAFF.

The chain recombines TRBV6-5 with TRBJ2-1; TRBD2 matches at 8 bases. Germline assignment: CDR1 MNHEY and CDR2 SVGAGI. The CDR3 is 17 residues long. The V and J ends lost 2 bases and 4 bases, in that order; junction bases with no gene match: 10. The CDR3 is CASSYGAGLAVYNEQFF. In DNA, the CDR3 is TGTGCCAGCAGTTACGGCGCTGGACTAGCTGTTTACAATGAGCAGTTCTTC.

This clonotype was counted only a few times. V usage is TRBV20-1 and J usage is TRBJ2-3; 10 bases agree with TRBD1. From germline, CDR1 is DFQATT and CDR2 SNEGSKA (reference sequence). V lost 0 bases to trimming and J lost 5 bases; unmatched junction nucleotides: 5. The CDR3 has 15 residues. CDR3 protein: CSARDPDRGKDTQYF. In nucleotides, the CDR3 is TGCAGTGCTAGAGACCCGGACAGGGGGAAAGATACGCAGTATTTT.

This clonotype was detected only once. This chain uses TRBV19 with TRBJ1-2; D uncertain. The CDR3 runs 13 residues. Germline V gives CDR1 LNHDA, CDR2 SQIVND (reference sequence). With 10 bases removed from V and 3 bases from J, the gap between germline ends came to 15 bases. The CDR3 region is CATLEGTHYGYTF. CDR3 nucleotide sequence: TGTGCCACCCTCGAGGGAACCCACTATGGCTACACCTTC.

This clonotype showed up just a few times. The gene calls are TRBV7-9 and TRBJ2-1; perhaps TRBD2 as D (5 bases). The CDR3 spans 16 residues. Germline loops: CDR1 SEHNR, CDR2 FQNEAQ (reference sequence). V was clipped by 1 base and J by 5 bases, with 15 bases between them. CDR3 in amino acids: CASSLGGGPRDNEQFF. The CDR3, as DNA: TGTGCCAGCAGCTTAGGCGGCGGCCCGAGGGACAATGAGCAGTTCTTC.

J is TRBJ2-1 and V is TRBV19; D not resolved. The germline V gene encodes CDR1 LNHDA and CDR2 SQIVND (reference sequence). The CDR3 loop spans 15 amino acids. V gave up 1 base and J gave up 7 bases, with 14 bases separating them. CDR3 in amino acids: CASSIAALGFNEQFF. The CDR3 region has the DNA TGTGCCAGTAGTATAGCGGCCTTGGGTTTTAATGAGCAGTTCTTC.